Described below is a single TCR beta chain sequence and its context. This table comes from immunoSEQ multiplex PCR, and its TCRdb copy is limited to in-frame clones, with some not included. The sample lists roughly 300,000 clones, over 75% seen once, with about a sixth in the top ten. The entry originates in a study of shared clonotypes between healthy human individuals. V shed 6 bases, J shed 11 bases, and the junction held 9 bases outside the gene matches. From germline, CDR1 is MNHEY and CDR2 SVGAGI. CDR3 size: 12 residues. Material: memory CD8+ T cells sorted from blood. Described subset: CD45RO+ cells pooled with CCR7-negative TemRA cells. The sequence came from a man younger than 30 in good health. The chain combines TRBV6-5 with TRBJ1-2; 7 bases fit TRBD1. CDR3 in DNA: TGTGCCAGCAGCCCTGGGGACAGAGGATACACCTTC. This codes for CASSPGDRGYTF.